This T cell receptor (beta chain) comes out of a study of cytomegalovirus exposure and HLA in healthy donors. Vbeta (60) and Jbeta (13) primers were used in the PCR. Clones were sequenced by immunoSEQ multiplex PCR, and TCRdb holds only the in-frame ones, with some missing. The sample totals approximately 150,000 clones. This CDR3 comprises 18 residues. CDR1 SGHTS and CDR2 YDEGEE come from the germline V gene. V was pared by 0 bases and J by 1 base, with 19 bases between. With regard to this clone: The antigen remains undetermined.

Whole-study results and caveats: Immune exposure information comprised only CMV serostatus. The HLA-A and HLA-B alleles of most subjects were reportedly predicted accurately from TCR beta sequences. HLA restriction was apparent for most CMV-associated TCR beta chains in a later analysis.

The sequencing sample was made of PBMCs. The V gene is TRBV5-8, the J gene TRBJ1-1; perhaps TRBD1 as D (6 bases). The TCR originated in a male donor in good health and CMV-seronegative. The CDR3 here is CASSLALDSIIQNTEAFF. CDR3 in DNA: TGTGCCAGCAGCTTGGCCCTGGACAGCATTATACAGAACACTGAAGCTTTCTTT. Based on the CDR3 plus reference TRBV5-8 and TRBJ1-1, the full variable domain is EAGVTQSPTHLIKTRGQQATLRCSPISGHTSVYWYQQALGLGLQFLLWYDEGEERNRGNFPPRFSGRQFPNYSSELNVNALELEDSALYLCASSLALDSIIQNTEAFFGQGTRLTVV.